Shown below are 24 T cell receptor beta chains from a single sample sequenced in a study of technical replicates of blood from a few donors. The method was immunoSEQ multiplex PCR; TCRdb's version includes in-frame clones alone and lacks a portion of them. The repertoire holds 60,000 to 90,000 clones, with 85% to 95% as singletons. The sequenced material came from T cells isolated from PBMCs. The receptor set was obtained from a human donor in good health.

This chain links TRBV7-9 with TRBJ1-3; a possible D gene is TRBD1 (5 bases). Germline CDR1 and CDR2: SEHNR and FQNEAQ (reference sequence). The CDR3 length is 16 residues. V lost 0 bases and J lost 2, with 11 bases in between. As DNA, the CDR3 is TGTGCCAGCAGCTTAGCGCGGGGGGAGACTGGAAACACCATATATTTT. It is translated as CASSLARGETGNTIYF.

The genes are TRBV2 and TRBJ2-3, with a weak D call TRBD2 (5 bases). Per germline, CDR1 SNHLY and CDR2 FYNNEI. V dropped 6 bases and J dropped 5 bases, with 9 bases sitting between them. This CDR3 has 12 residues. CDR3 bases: TGTGCCAGCAGACCGGGATTAGATACGCAGTATTTT. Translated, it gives CASRPGLDTQYF.

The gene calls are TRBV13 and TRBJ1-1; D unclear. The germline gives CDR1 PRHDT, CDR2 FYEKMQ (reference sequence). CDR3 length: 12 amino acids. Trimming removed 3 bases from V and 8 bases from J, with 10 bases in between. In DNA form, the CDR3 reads TGTGCCAGCAGCTTCTCCGGGAGCGAAGCTTTCTTT. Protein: CASSFSGSEAFF.

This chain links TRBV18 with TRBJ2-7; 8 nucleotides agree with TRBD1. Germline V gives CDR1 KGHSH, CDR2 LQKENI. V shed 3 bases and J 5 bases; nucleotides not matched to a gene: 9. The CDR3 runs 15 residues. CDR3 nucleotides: TGTGCCAGCTCACCGTCCGGACAGGGTAACCACGAGCAGTACTTC. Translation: CASSPSGQGNHEQYF.

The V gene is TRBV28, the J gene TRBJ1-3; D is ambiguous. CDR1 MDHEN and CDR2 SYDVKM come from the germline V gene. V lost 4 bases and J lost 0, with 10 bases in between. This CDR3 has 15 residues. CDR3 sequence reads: CASSSYTSSGNTIYF. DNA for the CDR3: TGTGCCAGCAGTTCCTACACTAGCTCTGGAAACACCATATATTTT.

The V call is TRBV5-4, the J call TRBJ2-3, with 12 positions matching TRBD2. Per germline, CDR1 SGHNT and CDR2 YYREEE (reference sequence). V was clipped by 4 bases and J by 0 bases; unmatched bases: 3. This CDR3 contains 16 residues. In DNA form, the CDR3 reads TGTGCCAGCAGCCAAGGGACTAGCGGGAGCACAGATACGCAGTATTTT. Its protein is CASSQGTSGSTDTQYF.

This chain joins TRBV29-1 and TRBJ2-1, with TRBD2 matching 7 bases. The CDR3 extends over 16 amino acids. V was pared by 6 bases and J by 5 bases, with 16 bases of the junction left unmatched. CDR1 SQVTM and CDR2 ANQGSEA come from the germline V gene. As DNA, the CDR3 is TGCAGCGTAGAAACCGTACTAGCGCCACTTAACAATGAGCAGTTCTTC. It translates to CSVETVLAPLNNEQFF.

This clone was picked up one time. DNA of the CDR3: TGTGCCAGCCTGGCTAGCGACTACAATGAGCAGTTCTTC. Its translation is CASLASDYNEQFF. The chain uses TRBV21-1 and TRBJ2-1; the table's D call, TRBD2, has no DNA check behind it. TRBV21-1 is recorded as a pseudogene. The CDR3 has 13 amino acids.

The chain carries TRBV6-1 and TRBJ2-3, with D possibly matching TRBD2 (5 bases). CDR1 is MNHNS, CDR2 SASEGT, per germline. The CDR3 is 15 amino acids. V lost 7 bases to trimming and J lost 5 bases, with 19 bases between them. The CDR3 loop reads CASTPLRGLRDTQYF. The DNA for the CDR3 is TGTGCCAGCACCCCCCTCCGAGGACTCAGAGATACGCAGTATTTT.

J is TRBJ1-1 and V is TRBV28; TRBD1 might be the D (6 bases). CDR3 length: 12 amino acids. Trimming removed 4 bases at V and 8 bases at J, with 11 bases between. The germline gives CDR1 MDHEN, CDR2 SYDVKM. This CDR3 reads CASSSTGLEAFF. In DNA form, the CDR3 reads TGTGCCAGCAGTTCTACAGGGCTGGAAGCTTTCTTT.

The CDR3 DNA reads TGTGCCAGCAGCTTAGGCTTCAACCGAGTCCGCGCCGGGGAGCTGTTTTTT. It is translated as CASSLGFNRVRAGELFF. The rearrangement uses TRBV7-9 and TRBJ2-2; D uncertain. The CDR3 is 17 amino acids. V lost 1 base to trimming and J lost 6 bases, with 18 bases between them. Germline assignment: CDR1 SEHNR and CDR2 FQNEAQ (reference sequence).

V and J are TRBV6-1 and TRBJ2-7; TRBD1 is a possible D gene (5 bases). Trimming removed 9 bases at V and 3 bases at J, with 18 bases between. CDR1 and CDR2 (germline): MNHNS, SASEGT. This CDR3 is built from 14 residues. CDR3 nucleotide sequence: TGTGCCAGGGAAAGTAGCAGGGCTGTCTACGAGCAGTACTTC. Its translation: CARESSRAVYEQYF.

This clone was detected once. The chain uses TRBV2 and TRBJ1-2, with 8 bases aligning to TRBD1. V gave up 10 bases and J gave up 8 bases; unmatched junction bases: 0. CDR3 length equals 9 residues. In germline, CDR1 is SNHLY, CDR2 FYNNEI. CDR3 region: CATGGGYTF. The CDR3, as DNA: TGTGCCACAGGGGGCGGCTACACCTTC.

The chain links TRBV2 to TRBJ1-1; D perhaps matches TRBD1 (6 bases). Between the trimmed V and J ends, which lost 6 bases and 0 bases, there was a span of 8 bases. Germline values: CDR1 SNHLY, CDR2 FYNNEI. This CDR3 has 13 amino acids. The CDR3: CASSPGVNTEAFF. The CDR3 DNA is TGTGCCAGCAGCCCAGGGGTGAACACTGAAGCTTTCTTT.

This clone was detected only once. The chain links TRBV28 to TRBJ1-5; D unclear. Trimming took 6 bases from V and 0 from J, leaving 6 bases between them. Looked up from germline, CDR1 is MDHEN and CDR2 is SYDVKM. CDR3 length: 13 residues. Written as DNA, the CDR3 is TGTGCCAGCAGCGAGTATAGCAATCAGCCCCAGCATTTT. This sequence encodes CASSEYSNQPQHF.

The CDR3 sequence is CASSLARGTGLSEQFF. The CDR3 bases are TGCGCCAGCAGCTTGGCACGGGGGACAGGGTTGAGTGAGCAGTTCTTC. The chain combines TRBV5-1 with TRBJ2-1, with 9 nucleotides matching TRBD1. The CDR3 is 16 amino acids. Germline trimming cut 0 bases from V and 9 bases from J; bases unmatched to any gene: 10. CDR1 and CDR2 (germline): SGHRS, YFSETQ.

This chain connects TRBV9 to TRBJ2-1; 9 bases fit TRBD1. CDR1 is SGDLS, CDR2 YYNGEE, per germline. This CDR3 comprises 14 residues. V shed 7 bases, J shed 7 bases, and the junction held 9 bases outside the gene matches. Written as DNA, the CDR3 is TGTGCCAGCTTTAGGGGACAGGGCCGGAATGAGCAGTTCTTC. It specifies CASFRGQGRNEQFF. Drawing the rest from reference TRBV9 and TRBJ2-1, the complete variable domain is DSGVTQTPKHLITATGQRVTLRCSPRSGDLSVYWYQQSLDQGLQFLIQYYNGEERAKGNILERFSAQQFPDLHSELNLSSLELGDSALYFCASFRGQGRNEQFFGPGTRLTVL.

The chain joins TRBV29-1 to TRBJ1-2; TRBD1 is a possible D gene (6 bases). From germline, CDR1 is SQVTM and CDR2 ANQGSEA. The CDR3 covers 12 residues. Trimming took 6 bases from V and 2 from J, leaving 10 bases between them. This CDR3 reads CSVGTGNYGYTF. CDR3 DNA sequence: TGCAGCGTGGGTACAGGGAACTATGGCTACACCTTC.

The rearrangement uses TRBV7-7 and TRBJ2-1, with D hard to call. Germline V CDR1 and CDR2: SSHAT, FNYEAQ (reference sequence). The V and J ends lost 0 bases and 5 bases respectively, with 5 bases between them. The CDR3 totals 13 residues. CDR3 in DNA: TGTGCCAGCAGCTTAGCCATAGACAATGAGCAGTTCTTC. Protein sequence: CASSLAIDNEQFF. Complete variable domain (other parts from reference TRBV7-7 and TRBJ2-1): GAGVSQSPRYKVTKRGQDVTLRCDPISSHATLYWYQQALGQGPEFLTYFNYEAQPDKSGLPSDRFSAERPEGSISTLTIQRTEQRDSAMYRCASSLAIDNEQFFGPGTRLTVL.

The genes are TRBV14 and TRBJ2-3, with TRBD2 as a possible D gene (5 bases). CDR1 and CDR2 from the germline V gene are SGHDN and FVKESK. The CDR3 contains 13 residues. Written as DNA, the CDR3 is TGTCGGGGATCTAGCAACCACACAGATACGCAGTATTTT. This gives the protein CRGSSNHTDTQYF.

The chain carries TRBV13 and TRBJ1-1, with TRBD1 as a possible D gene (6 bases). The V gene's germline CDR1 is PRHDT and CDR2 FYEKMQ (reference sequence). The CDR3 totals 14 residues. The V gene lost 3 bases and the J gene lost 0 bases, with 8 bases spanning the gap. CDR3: CASSFGQMNTEAFF. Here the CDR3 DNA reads TGTGCCAGCAGCTTCGGACAGATGAACACTGAAGCTTTCTTT.

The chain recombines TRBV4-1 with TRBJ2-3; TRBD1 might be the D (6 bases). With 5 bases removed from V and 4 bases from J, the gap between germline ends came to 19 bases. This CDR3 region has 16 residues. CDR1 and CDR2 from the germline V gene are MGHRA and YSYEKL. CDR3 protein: CASSYNQGGVADTQYF. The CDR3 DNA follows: TGCGCCAGCAGCTACAACCAAGGGGGAGTTGCAGATACGCAGTATTTT.

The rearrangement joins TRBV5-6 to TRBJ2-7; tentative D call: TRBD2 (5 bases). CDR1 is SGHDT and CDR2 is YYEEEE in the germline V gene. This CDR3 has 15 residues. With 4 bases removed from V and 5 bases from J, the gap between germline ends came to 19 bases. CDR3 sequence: CASSPSPGSLDEQYF. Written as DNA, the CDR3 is TGTGCCAGCAGCCCATCGCCGGGGTCCCTCGACGAGCAGTACTTC.

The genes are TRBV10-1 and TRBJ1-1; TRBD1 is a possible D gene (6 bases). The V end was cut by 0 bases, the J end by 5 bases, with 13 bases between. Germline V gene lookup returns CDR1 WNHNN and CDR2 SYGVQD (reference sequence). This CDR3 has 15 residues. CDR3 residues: CASSESTGWRTEAFF. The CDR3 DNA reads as TGCGCCAGCAGTGAGTCGACAGGCTGGAGGACTGAAGCTTTCTTT.